One sample yielded the 26 T cell receptor beta chains listed below, sequenced in a study of blood T cell repertoires in COVID-19. The data were produced by immunoSEQ multiplex PCR, yet TCRdb's version contains in-frame clones alone and is incomplete. This table holds 250,000 to 300,000 clones, approximately 93% found once. Sequencing was carried out using peripheral blood. Receptors were obtained from a woman younger than 45 with COVID-19, enrolled during active disease.

Concerning this clone: An end of the junction differs from the germline gene, which may be a read error. The chain combines TRBV19 with TRBJ1-4; D is unclear. The CDR3 loop spans 14 amino acids. Germline assignment: CDR1 LNHDA and CDR2 SQIVND (reference sequence). The CDR3 coding sequence is TGTGCCAGTAGTATCCGGGGTCCGGCGGAAAGACTGTTTTTT. Translation gives CASSIRGPAERLFF.

The J gene is TRBJ2-3, the V gene TRBV5-4, with 11 bases lining up with TRBD2. Germline assignment: CDR1 SGHNT and CDR2 YYREEE (reference sequence). The CDR3 loop spans 14 amino acids. V shed 5 bases, J shed 2 bases, and the junction held 1 base outside the gene matches. The CDR3 nucleotides read TGTGCCAGCAGGACTAGCGGGGTCACAGATACGCAGTATTTT. It translates to CASRTSGVTDTQYF. Looking up the rest from reference TRBV5-4 and TRBJ2-3 gives the full variable domain: ETGVTQSPTHLIKTRGQQVTLRCSSQSGHNTVSWYQQALGQGPQFIFQYYREEENGRGNFPPRFSGLQFPNYSSELNVNALELDDSALYLCASRTSGVTDTQYFGPGTRLTVL.

The chain uses TRBV5-6 and TRBJ1-2; D perhaps matches TRBD1 (5 bases). Germline loops: CDR1 SGHDT, CDR2 YYEEEE. The CDR3 sequence is 14 residues long. The V and J ends lost 0 bases and 2 bases respectively, with 8 bases between them. The CDR3 protein is CASSLVAGNYGYTF. The CDR3, as DNA: TGTGCCAGCAGCTTGGTCGCAGGGAACTATGGCTACACCTTC.

V gene TRBV30 combines with J gene TRBJ1-2; TRBD1 might be the D (6 bases). This CDR3 is built from 12 residues. CDR1 and CDR2 (germline): GTSNPN, SVGIG (reference sequence). V gave up 3 bases and J gave up 6 bases, with 11 bases separating them. The CDR3 coding sequence is TGTGCCTGGAGACAGGGAATCGATGGCTACACCTTC. Translating it yields CAWRQGIDGYTF.

The chain links TRBV29-1 to TRBJ2-3; D unclear. The germline V and J ends were trimmed by 4 bases and 4 bases, with 12 bases remaining between them. Germline V gene sequence: CDR1 SQVTM, CDR2 ANQGSEA. The CDR3 is made up of 13 amino acids. The CDR3 loop is CSVVESGADTQYF. The CDR3 nucleotides read TGCAGCGTTGTGGAGAGTGGAGCAGATACGCAGTATTTT.

The rearrangement links TRBV24-1 to TRBJ2-3; TRBD1 aligns across 9 bases. The CDR3 runs to 17 residues. CDR1 and CDR2 (germline): KGHDR, SFDVKD. V shed 1 base and J 5 bases; nucleotides not matched to a gene: 9. CDR3 in DNA: TGTGCCACCAGTGATTTAGGGGACAGGGAAGGCGTAGATACGCAGTATTTT. Translated, it gives CATSDLGDREGVDTQYF.

The chain is built from TRBV7-9 and TRBJ2-1; tentative D call: TRBD2 (5 bases). The CDR3 has 16 amino acids. Germline loops: CDR1 SEHNR, CDR2 FQNEAQ (reference sequence). V lost 0 bases to trimming and J lost 6 bases, with 15 bases between them. DNA for the CDR3: TGTGCCAGCAGCTTAGCGGCGGGTCTCGGAAGCAATGAGCAGTTCTTC. Amino acid sequence: CASSLAAGLGSNEQFF.

The chain combines TRBV13 with TRBJ1-2, with 7 bases fitting TRBD1. Germline V gene sequence: CDR1 PRHDT, CDR2 FYEKMQ (reference sequence). Unmatched junction bases numbered 4, after V lost 4 bases and J lost 2 bases. This CDR3 region has 14 residues. The CDR3 DNA follows: TGTGCCAGCAGCTCTAGCAGGGGGAACTATGGCTACACCTTC. Protein sequence: CASSSSRGNYGYTF.

In nucleotides, the CDR3 is TGTGCCAGCAGCTTGCAAGCGGTCACAACTAATGAAAAACTGTTTTTT. Translation gives CASSLQAVTTNEKLFF. The J gene is TRBJ1-4, the V gene TRBV5-6; D is uncertain. The germline V gene encodes CDR1 SGHDT and CDR2 YYEEEE. V was cut by 1 base and J by 0 bases, with 10 bases left in between. The CDR3 runs 16 residues.

This clone was counted a few times. The chain couples TRBV27 to TRBJ2-3; possibly TRBD2 for D (6 bases). The germline V gene has CDR1 MNHEY and CDR2 SMNVEV (reference sequence). The CDR3 runs 13 residues. V lost 6 bases, J lost 4 bases, and 11 bases lay in between. Here the CDR3 DNA reads TGTGCCAGCAGGTCCGGAGGGGCAGATACGCAGTATTTT. It encodes CASRSGGADTQYF.

CDR3 sequence reads: CASSESRGTEAFF. The CDR3 DNA sequence: TGCGCCAGCAGCGAAAGCAGGGGAACTGAAGCTTTCTTT. The rearrangement uses TRBV5-1 and TRBJ1-1; D possibly corresponds to TRBD1 (6 bases). Trimming stripped 4 bases from V and 5 bases from J, with 12 bases between. CDR1 is SGHRS, CDR2 YFSETQ, per germline. The CDR3 consists of 13 residues. Full variable domain (remainder filled in from reference TRBV5-1 and TRBJ1-1): KAGVTQTPRYLIKTRGQQVTLSCSPISGHRSVSWYQQTPGQGLQFLFEYFSETQRNKGNFPGRFSGRQFSNSRSEMNVSTLELGDSALYLCASSESRGTEAFFGQGTRLTVV.

This clone has just one count. The genes are TRBV5-1 and TRBJ1-1; 7 bases fit TRBD1. This CDR3 comprises 15 residues. The V and J ends lost 3 bases and 5 bases, in that order; junction bases with no gene match: 10. CDR1 is SGHRS and CDR2 is YFSETQ in the germline V gene. CDR3 loop: CASSWGRTGETEAFF. The CDR3 nucleotides are TGCGCCAGCAGCTGGGGGAGAACAGGGGAAACTGAAGCTTTCTTT. The full variable domain, its missing parts supplied by reference TRBV5-1 and TRBJ1-1, is KAGVTQTPRYLIKTRGQQVTLSCSPISGHRSVSWYQQTPGQGLQFLFEYFSETQRNKGNFPGRFSGRQFSNSRSEMNVSTLELGDSALYLCASSWGRTGETEAFFGQGTRLTVV.

The rearrangement links TRBV6-4 to TRBJ1-2; a possible D gene is TRBD1 (5 bases). The CDR3 runs to 15 residues. Per the germline V gene, CDR1 is MRHNA and CDR2 is SNTAGT. V dropped 0 bases and J dropped 8 bases, with 16 bases sitting between them. The CDR3 loop reads CASSDSSAGRIGYTF. The CDR3 bases are TGTGCCAGCAGTGACTCGAGCGCAGGGCGGATCGGCTACACCTTC.

This chain connects TRBV27 to TRBJ2-1; a possible D gene is TRBD1 (5 bases). This CDR3 is 12 amino acids long. Germline assignment: CDR1 MNHEY and CDR2 SMNVEV (reference sequence). V was pared by 5 bases and J by 8 bases, with 10 bases between. CDR3 in amino acids: CASSPQGDEQFF. The CDR3, as DNA: TGTGCCAGCAGTCCCCAGGGCGATGAGCAGTTCTTC.

The chain employs TRBV11-1 and TRBJ2-7; 9 bases are a match to TRBD2. The germline CDR1 and CDR2 sequences are SGHAT and FQDESV (reference sequence). The trim removed 1 base at V and 0 bases at J, leaving 4 bases unmatched. The CDR3 sequence is 16 residues long. CDR3 region: CASSLEASGNSYEQYF. The CDR3 nucleotides are TGTGCCAGCAGCTTAGAGGCTAGCGGGAACTCCTACGAGCAGTACTTC.

The rearrangement uses TRBV7-2 and TRBJ2-1; 7 positions agree with TRBD2. Losses at the gene ends were 5 bases for V and 13 bases for J; bases not matched to a gene: 8. The CDR3 sequence is 12 residues long. The germline CDR1 and CDR2 sequences are SGHTA and FQGNSA. The CDR3 protein is CASSPRASGQFF. Here the CDR3 DNA reads TGTGCCAGCAGCCCCCGGGCTAGCGGACAGTTCTTC.

This chain joins TRBV13 and TRBJ2-1; D is undetermined. Trimming cost V 6 bases and J 4 bases, with 10 bases left between them. This CDR3 region has 13 residues. Per the germline V gene, CDR1 is PRHDT and CDR2 is FYEKMQ (reference sequence). CDR3 amino acids: CASSPPLYNEQFF. The CDR3 coding sequence is TGTGCCAGCAGTCCCCCCCTATACAATGAGCAGTTCTTC.

The gene calls are TRBV4-1 and TRBJ2-4, with 11 bases lining up with TRBD2. Germline V gene data show CDR1 as MGHRA and CDR2 as YSYEKL. With V trimmed by 3 bases and J by 1 base, 5 bases remained unmatched. CDR3 length equals 17 residues. The CDR3 here is CASSHQTSGKAKNIQYF. DNA of the CDR3: TGCGCCAGCAGCCACCAGACTAGCGGGAAGGCCAAAAACATTCAGTACTTC.

The V gene is TRBV7-9, the J gene TRBJ1-1; the D gene is possibly TRBD1 (6 bases). V was cut by 0 bases and J by 0 bases, with 20 bases left in between. The length of the CDR3 is 19 residues. Germline lookup yields CDR1 SEHNR and CDR2 FQNEAQ (reference sequence). CDR3 nucleotides: TGTGCCAGCAGCTTAGCGAAGATCGGTCAGGGGCCGGTGAACACTGAAGCTTTCTTT. The encoded protein is CASSLAKIGQGPVNTEAFF. Combining the CDR3 with reference TRBV7-9 and TRBJ1-1 gives the whole variable domain DTGVSQNPRHKITKRGQNVTFRCDPISEHNRLYWYRQTLGQGPEFLTYFQNEAQLEKSRLLSDRFSAERPKGSFSTLEIQRTEQGDSAMYLCASSLAKIGQGPVNTEAFFGQGTRLTVV.

The V gene is TRBV6-5, the J gene TRBJ1-2; 8 bases align to TRBD1. The junction had 6 bases not matched to a gene; V was cut back by 6 bases and J by 6 bases. The length of the CDR3 is 13 residues. CDR1 is MNHEY and CDR2 is SVGAGI in the germline V gene. DNA for the CDR3: TGTGCCAGCAGCCGAGGACAGGGTAATGGCTACACCTTC. As protein: CASSRGQGNGYTF.

The chain uses TRBV28 and TRBJ1-5; D is possibly TRBD1 (5 bases). V gave up 7 bases and J gave up 2 bases, with 15 bases separating them. CDR1 and CDR2 from the germline V gene are MDHEN and SYDVKM. This CDR3 spans 15 amino acids. The CDR3 spells CASTDGGKGNQPQHF. In DNA form, the CDR3 reads TGTGCCAGCACCGACGGGGGGAAAGGCAATCAGCCCCAGCATTTT.

In this sample, this clone turned up once. The chain recombines TRBV11-2 with TRBJ2-3; 7 nucleotides match TRBD2. CDR1 SGHAT and CDR2 FQNNGV come from the germline V gene. CDR3 length: 14 amino acids. Trimming took 1 base from V and 5 from J; bases not matched to a gene: 3. The CDR3 DNA is TGTGCCAGCAGCTTAGTGTGGGAGGGAGATACGCAGTATTTT. It specifies CASSLVWEGDTQYF.

The J gene is TRBJ1-1, the V gene TRBV7-6, with unresolved D. Trimming cost V 1 base and J 6 bases, with 9 bases left between them. The germline V gene encodes CDR1 SGHVS and CDR2 FNYEAQ. This CDR3 is built from 13 residues. DNA of the CDR3: TGTGCCAGCAGCTTAGACGGAAGCGCTGAAGCTTTCTTT. It yields the protein CASSLDGSAEAFF.

The chain links TRBV20-1 to TRBJ1-2; D uncertain. V lost 3 bases and J lost 9, with 8 bases in between. The CDR3 length is 10 residues. The germline V gene encodes CDR1 DFQATT and CDR2 SNEGSKA (reference sequence). The CDR3 is CSAREESYTF. In DNA form, the CDR3 reads TGCAGTGCTAGGGAGGAGAGCTACACCTTC.

The V call is TRBV27, the J call TRBJ2-5; possibly TRBD1 for D (6 bases). Trimming shortened V by 5 bases and J by 0 bases, and 10 bases separated the two germline ends. Germline CDR1 reads MNHEY; CDR2 reads SMNVEV (reference sequence). This CDR3 has 14 residues. The CDR3 sequence is CASSPGTHQETQYF. The CDR3 DNA is TGTGCCAGCAGTCCAGGGACACACCAAGAGACCCAGTACTTC.

The CDR3 region has the DNA TGTGCCAGCAGCCCAGACAGGGGGTCGGACTATGGCTACACCTTC. It specifies CASSPDRGSDYGYTF. This chain connects TRBV4-2 to TRBJ1-2; 9 bases agree with TRBD1. CDR3 size: 15 residues. The junction had 6 bases not matched to a gene; V was cut back by 4 bases and J by 3 bases. Germline CDR1 LGHNA, CDR2 YNFKEQ.